The 17 T cell receptor beta chains presented below share a single source sample, sequenced in a study of CD8 T cells in ankylosing spondylitis. TCRdb itself ran the 5' RACE reads through MiXCR, one entry per CDR3 protein. The sample lists 300,000 to 350,000 distinct CDR3 sequences; 11% were seen once. The sequenced material came from blood, either unsorted or a sorted T cell fraction (not recorded which). Receptors originate from a female donor with ankylosing spondylitis or in good health (not recorded which).

This clonotype turned up a few times. This chain uses TRBV28 with TRBJ2-7; weak D call: TRBD2 (6 bases). Germline assignment: CDR1 MDHEN and CDR2 SYDVKM. V shed 3 bases and J shed 4 bases, with 22 bases lying between them. The CDR3 length is 17 residues. The DNA of the CDR3 is TGTGCCAGCAGTTTTGTTGGTGGTCGGCGGGGTCAATACGAGCAGTACTTC. As protein: CASSFVGGRRGQYEQYF.

On this clonotype itself: A read error may explain this, as a much larger clone is one base away. V and J are TRBV24-1 and TRBJ2-1; D uncertain. There are 11 residues in the CDR3. Germline V CDR1 and CDR2: KGHDR, SFDVKD. CDR3 in amino acids: CATSGGNEQLF. The CDR3 DNA reads TGTGCCACCAGTGGGGGAAATGAGCAGCTCTTC.

This clonotype has at least ten counts. The chain carries TRBV5-1 and TRBJ1-2; D unresolved. Germline V gene data show CDR1 as SGHRS and CDR2 as YFSETQ. The CDR3 consists of 11 residues. V shed 5 bases and J shed 4 bases, with 6 bases lying between them. Written as DNA, the CDR3 is TGCGCCAGCAGGGATACCTATGGCTACACCTTC. It translates to CASRDTYGYTF. Based on the CDR3 plus reference TRBV5-1 and TRBJ1-2, the full variable domain is KAGVTQTPRYLIKTRGQQVTLSCSPISGHRSVSWYQQTPGQGLQFLFEYFSETQRNKGNFPGRFSGRQFSNSRSEMNVSTLELGDSALYLCASRDTYGYTFGSGTRLTVV.

This clonotype was picked up one time. This clone may be a read error of a much larger clone one base away. The gene calls are TRBV5-6 and TRBJ2-3; D perhaps matches TRBD1 (5 bases). CDR1 is SGHDT and CDR2 is YYEEEE in the germline V gene. The V and J ends lost 1 base and 2 bases respectively, with 23 bases between them. CDR3 length: 19 amino acids. Here the CDR3 reads CASSLRRSRRWGTTDTQYF. The CDR3 DNA follows: TGTGCCAGCAGCTTGCGAAGGTCTCGGCGGTGGGGCACCACAGATACGCAGTATTTT.

This clonotype was counted many times. CDR3 sequence (DNA): TGTGCCAGCAGCCAAGCCAATTCACCCCTCCACTTT. The encoded protein is CASSQANSPLHF. The chain uses TRBV7-9 and TRBJ1-6, with D uncertain. From germline, CDR1 is SEHNR and CDR2 FQNEAQ (reference sequence). The CDR3 has 12 amino acids. V dropped 5 bases and J dropped 7 bases, with 6 bases sitting between them.

This clonotype was detected ten times or more. The rearrangement links TRBV29-1 to TRBJ1-1, with 8 positions matching TRBD1. Trimming cost V 4 bases and J 3 bases; bases outside gene matches: 7. CDR1 and CDR2 (germline): SQVTM, ANQGSEA. This CDR3 is built from 14 residues. The CDR3 DNA is TGCAGCGTTGTAGAGGACAGGGTGTACACTGAAGCTTTCTTT. It yields the protein CSVVEDRVYTEAFF.

This clonotype was recorded at least ten times. The genes are TRBV15 and TRBJ2-1, with D unclear. CDR1 is LNHNV and CDR2 is YYDKDF in the germline V gene (reference sequence). The length of the CDR3 is 12 residues. V lost 2 bases, J lost 7 bases, and 6 bases lay in between. The CDR3 spells CATSRPTNEQFF. The DNA of the CDR3 is TGTGCCACCAGCAGACCAACGAATGAGCAGTTCTTC.

There are many counts of this clonotype. The genes are TRBV27 and TRBJ2-7, with D possibly TRBD1 on 6 matching bases. Trimming removed 6 bases from V and 6 bases from J, with 12 bases in between. The CDR3 totals 12 residues. The germline CDR1 and CDR2 sequences are MNHEY and SMNVEV (reference sequence). The CDR3 bases are TGTGCCAGCAGGGCAGGGGATCGCGAGCAGTACTTC. This gives the protein CASRAGDREQYF.

The gene calls are TRBV7-9 and TRBJ1-4, with D unresolved. V lost 7 bases, J lost 8 bases, and 20 bases lay in between. Looked up from germline, CDR1 is SEHNR and CDR2 is FQNEAQ (reference sequence). This CDR3 is 15 amino acids long. The CDR3 is CASTFPTQPDEKLFF. The CDR3 coding sequence is TGTGCCAGCACCTTTCCGACTCAACCGGACGAAAAACTGTTTTTT.

This clonotype has at least ten counts. The V call is TRBV20-1, the J call TRBJ2-7, with TRBD2 matching over 10 bases. The CDR3 sequence is 15 residues long. V dropped 6 bases and J dropped 4; count of bases not matched to a gene: 12. Germline loops: CDR1 DFQATT, CDR2 SNEGSKA (reference sequence). The CDR3 region is CSALPVAGGTYEQYF. The DNA for the CDR3 is TGCAGTGCACTCCCTGTAGCGGGAGGAACTTACGAGCAGTACTTC.

This clonotype occurred many times. The chain couples TRBV10-2 to TRBJ2-7; 13 nucleotides agree with TRBD2. The germline CDR1 and CDR2 sequences are WSHSY and SAAADI. This CDR3 is 16 amino acids long. V trimming: 0 bases; J trimming: 3 bases; junction bases outside the gene matches: 2. DNA for the CDR3: TGCGCCAGCAGTGAGTCGGGGACTAGCGGGATCTACGAGCAGTACTTC. This sequence encodes CASSESGTSGIYEQYF.

A few counts support this clonotype. The rearrangement links TRBV7-9 to TRBJ2-2; D is unclear. V was trimmed by 5 bases and J by 5 bases, leaving 18 bases between them. Germline V lookup: CDR1 SEHNR, CDR2 FQNEAQ (reference sequence). The CDR3 contains 16 residues. The chain's CDR3 is CASSPPLPGRTGELFF. The CDR3 DNA follows: TGTGCCAGCAGCCCCCCCCTTCCCGGGCGGACCGGGGAGCTGTTTTTT. Looking up the rest from reference TRBV7-9 and TRBJ2-2 gives the full variable domain: DTGVSQNPRHKITKRGQNVTFRCDPISEHNRLYWYRQTLGQGPEFLTYFQNEAQLEKSRLLSDRFSAERPKGSFSTLEIQRTEQGDSAMYLCASSPPLPGRTGELFFGEGSRLTVL.

This clonotype has a count of ten or more. The rearrangement joins TRBV12-3 or TRBV12-4 to TRBJ2-5, with 7 bases fitting TRBD1. This CDR3 is built from 13 residues. V was pared by 4 bases and J by 4 bases, with 3 bases of the junction left unmatched. The CDR3, as DNA: TGTGCCAGCAGTTGGGACAGTCGAGAGACCCAGTACTTC. Translation: CASSWDSRETQYF.

To note about this clonotype: The junction differs from germline at one of its ends, possibly a read error. V and J are TRBV2 and TRBJ2-3; D remains unclear. CDR1 is SNHLY, CDR2 FYNNEI, per germline. The CDR3 sequence is 15 residues long. This chain's CDR3 is CASSERSGNTDTQCF. As DNA, the CDR3 is TGTGCCAGCAGTGAGAGGAGTGGGAACACAGATACGCAGTGTTTT.

This chain connects TRBV5-1 to TRBJ2-1; the D gene is possibly TRBD1 (6 bases). Trimming left V 4 bases short and J 2 bases short, with 10 bases between. Germline-derived CDR1 and CDR2 are SGHRS and YFSETQ. This CDR3 comprises 14 residues. The CDR3 reads CASSVDRAYNEQFF. The CDR3 nucleotides are TGCGCCAGCAGCGTGGACAGAGCCTACAATGAGCAGTTCTTC.

About this clonotype: A clone one base away is much larger, so this may be a read error. The V call is TRBV28, the J call TRBJ1-2; possibly TRBD1 for D (6 bases). The CDR3 extends over 14 amino acids. Germline V gene data show CDR1 as MDHEN and CDR2 as SYDVKM. Between the trimmed V and J ends, which lost 5 bases and 7 bases, there was a span of 17 bases. CDR3 residues: CASSLQGTFFGYTF. The CDR3 bases are TGTGCCAGCAGTCTACAGGGAACCTTCTTTGGCTACACCTTC.

This clonotype was observed at least ten times. The rearrangement joins TRBV27 to TRBJ2-7; 8 nucleotides agree with TRBD1. Germline assignment: CDR1 MNHEY and CDR2 SMNVEV (reference sequence). This CDR3 comprises 15 residues. V lost 2 bases and J lost 5; bases outside the gene matches: 8. This CDR3 reads CASSLARGHGHEQYF. DNA for the CDR3: TGTGCCAGCAGTTTAGCCAGGGGGCATGGTCACGAGCAGTACTTC.